The T cell receptor (beta chain) described here comes from a study of T cell responses to AZD1222 COVID-19 vaccine. General observations from the study: A mostly white British donor set with more females was recruited, and clonal diversity was possibly underestimated.

Between the trimmed V and J ends, which lost 5 bases and 7 bases, there was a span of 9 bases. This CDR3 has 12 residues. Looked up from germline, CDR1 is SGHAT and CDR2 is FQNNGV. About this clone: Its antigen is not identified. Distinct nucleotide sequences in the sample also encode this CDR3.

Sequenced by immunoSEQ multiplex PCR; TCRdb stores in-frame clones only, minus some. The table includes 140,000 to 150,000 clones, approximately 85% detected once. Sequenced here: peripheral blood, sampled on day 0 of AZD1222 vaccination. The clonotype originates from an adult in good health. The chain combines TRBV11-2 with TRBJ2-1; a possible D gene is TRBD2 (6 bases). In nucleotides, the CDR3 is TGTGCCAGCAGCCGACTAGGAAATGAGCAGTTCTTC. Its protein is CASSRLGNEQFF.